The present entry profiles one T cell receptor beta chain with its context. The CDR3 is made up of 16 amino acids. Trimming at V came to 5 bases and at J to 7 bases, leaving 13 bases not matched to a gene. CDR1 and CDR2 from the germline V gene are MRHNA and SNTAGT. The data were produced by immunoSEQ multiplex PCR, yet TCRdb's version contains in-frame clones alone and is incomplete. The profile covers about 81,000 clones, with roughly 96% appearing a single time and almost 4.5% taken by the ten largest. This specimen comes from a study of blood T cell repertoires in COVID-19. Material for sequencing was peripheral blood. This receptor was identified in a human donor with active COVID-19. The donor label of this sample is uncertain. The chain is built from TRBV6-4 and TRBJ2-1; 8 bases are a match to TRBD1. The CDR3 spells CASSLQPGQAGNEQFF. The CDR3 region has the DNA TGTGCCAGCAGTTTGCAACCGGGACAGGCGGGGAATGAGCAGTTCTTC.